Listed here are 9 T cell receptor beta chains from one sample, sequenced in a study of shared clonotypes between healthy human individuals. The table came from immunoSEQ multiplex PCR; TCRdb's copy has only in-frame clones and leaves some out. The table shows about 2.4 million clones, with approximately 90% occurring only once. Sequencing used naive CD4+ T cells sorted from blood. This sample's subset: CD45RA+ positively selected. These receptors all come from a man aged 18 to 29 in good health.

On this clone: The junction departs from the called germline gene at one end, perhaps through a read error. The chain combines TRBV2 with TRBJ1-3; D is undetermined. The CDR3 runs to 13 residues. Germline values: CDR1 SNHLY, CDR2 FYNNEI. The chain's CDR3 is CASVFSVAAPVSF. For the CDR3, the DNA is TGTGCCAGCGTTTTCTCAGTGGCCGCCCCTGTCTCCTTT.

The chain carries TRBV6-6 and TRBJ1-6; D is unresolved. CDR3 length: 15 amino acids. Deletions cut 1 base from V and 3 bases from J, with 7 bases between. The germline CDR1 and CDR2 sequences are MNHNY and SVGAGI (reference sequence). This CDR3 is CASSYLASYNSPLHF. The DNA for the CDR3 is TGTGCCAGCAGTTACTTGGCCAGCTATAATTCACCCCTCCACTTT.

The rearrangement uses TRBV2 and TRBJ1-2, with 8 positions matching TRBD1. The junction had 3 bases not matched to a gene; V was cut back by 4 bases and J by 2 bases. The CDR3 is made up of 14 amino acids. Germline V gene lookup returns CDR1 SNHLY and CDR2 FYNNEI. For the CDR3, the DNA is TGTGCCAGCAGTGGACAGGGGTTGAACTATGGCTACACCTTC. This gives the protein CASSGQGLNYGYTF.

About this clone: The sample carries other DNA sequences with the same CDR3. V gene TRBV19 combines with J gene TRBJ1-2, with no clear D. Trimming stripped 3 bases from V and 2 bases from J, with 7 bases between. Per the germline V gene, CDR1 is LNHDA and CDR2 is SQIVND (reference sequence). The CDR3 spans 13 residues. CDR3 in amino acids: CASSIGGNYGYTF. CDR3 in DNA: TGTGCCAGTAGTATTGGAGGGAACTATGGCTACACCTTC.

This chain joins TRBV18 and TRBJ2-7; 7 bases are shared with TRBD1. Germline loops: CDR1 KGHSH, CDR2 LQKENI. The CDR3 consists of 14 residues. V lost 2 bases, J lost 4 bases, and 5 bases stayed unmatched. The CDR3 bases are TGTGCCAGCTCACCAAGGGGGACAGAGTACGAGCAGTACTTC. This gives the protein CASSPRGTEYEQYF.

In DNA, the CDR3 is TGTGCCAGCAGCTTAACAGGGACAGGGGGCTATGGCTACACCTTC. This encodes CASSLTGTGGYGYTF. The gene calls are TRBV7-3 and TRBJ1-2; 11 bases agree with TRBD1. This CDR3 contains 15 residues. Germline loops: CDR1 SGHTA, CDR2 FQGTGA. The V segment lost 0 bases and the J segment 4 bases; nucleotides outside the gene matches: 1.

The chain links TRBV30 to TRBJ1-4; TRBD1 is a possible D gene (5 bases). Germline V lookup: CDR1 GTSNPN, CDR2 SVGIG (reference sequence). The CDR3 runs 14 residues. Trimming cost V 1 base and J 5 bases, with 11 bases left between them. CDR3 nucleotide sequence: TGTGCCTGGAGTGGGTGGGGCGGAAATGAAAAACTGTTTTTT. This translates into CAWSGWGGNEKLFF.

The chain recombines TRBV5-4 with TRBJ2-7, with 8 bases fitting TRBD2. Losses at the gene ends were 4 bases for V and 7 bases for J; bases not matched to a gene: 16. The CDR3 sequence is 16 residues long. Germline loops: CDR1 SGHNT, CDR2 YYREEE (reference sequence). The CDR3 loop reads CASSREGRLQRKEQYF. The CDR3 region has the DNA TGTGCCAGCAGCCGGGAGGGTAGACTACAGCGGAAGGAGCAGTACTTC.

To note about this clone: Other nucleotide sequences from this sample produce the same CDR3. The V call is TRBV6-5, the J call TRBJ1-1; the D gene is possibly TRBD1 (5 bases). The CDR3 contains 11 residues. Germline CDR1 reads MNHEY; CDR2 reads SVGAGI. V shed 5 bases and J shed 5 bases, with 6 bases lying between them. CDR3 amino acids: CASSKGTEAFF. The CDR3 nucleotides read TGTGCCAGCAGTAAGGGGACTGAAGCTTTCTTT.